This is a list of T cell receptor beta chains from one sample in a study of identical twins. A single record per CDR3 protein comes from TCRdb applying MiXCR to the 5' RACE reads. The sample shows about 690,000 distinct CDR3 sequences, around 5.7% of them seen only once. Sequenced material: naive T cells sorted from blood. These receptors came from a man aged 18 to 29 in good health. Both conserved end residues are part of each CDR3. The order of the fields is V gene, clone size, J gene, D gene, CDR3 protein, CDR3 DNA. The D gene is left open where the match is weak. The size field is filled for only some rows; it gives once, few, many or a size class.

V: TRBV27; size: many; J: TRBJ2-7; D: .; CDR3: CASRPNNYEQYF; DNA: TGTGCCAGCAGACCTAATAACTACGAGCAGTACTTC
V: TRBV25-1; size: .; J: TRBJ2-6; D: .; CDR3: CASSDPDSPGSGANVLTF; DNA: TGTGCCAGCAGTGACCCGGACAGTCCCGGCTCTGGGGCCAACGTCCTGACTTTC
V: TRBV5-1; size: many; J: TRBJ2-3; D: .; CDR3: CASWRGTTDTQYF; DNA: TGCGCCAGCTGGAGGGGCACGACAGATACGCAGTATTTT
V: TRBV7-3; size: .; J: TRBJ2-1; D: TRBD2; CDR3: CASSPNRLAGGGGEQFF; DNA: TGTGCCAGCAGCCCAAATCGACTAGCGGGAGGGGGTGGTGAGCAGTTCTTC
V: TRBV5-1; size: .; J: TRBJ2-3; D: TRBD2; CDR3: CASSLGPSGPTPGSQYF; DNA: TGCGCCAGCAGCTTGGGTCCTAGCGGGCCCACCCCTGGGTCGCAGTATTTT
V: TRBV18; size: many; J: TRBJ2-2; D: TRBD2; CDR3: CASSPPGLAGENTGELFF; DNA: TGTGCCAGCTCACCTCCGGGACTAGCGGGAGAGAACACCGGGGAGCTGTTTTTT
V: TRBV6-1; size: many; J: TRBJ1-1; D: TRBD1; CDR3: CASSRLLQGSTEAFF; DNA: TGTGCCAGCAGTCGCCTCTTACAGGGGAGCACTGAAGCTTTCTTT
V: TRBV11-2; size: few; J: TRBJ2-5; D: .; CDR3: CASSLFVTQETQYF; DNA: TGTGCCAGCAGCTTATTTGTTACGCAAGAGACCCAGTACTTC
V: TRBV7-2; size: .; J: TRBJ2-5; D: TRBD2; CDR3: CASSLASGVQETQYF; DNA: TGTGCCAGCAGCTTAGCCAGCGGGGTCCAAGAGACCCAGTACTTC
V: TRBV12-3/TRBV12-4; size: many; J: TRBJ2-1; D: TRBD1; CDR3: CASSPGTGGRLAVYNEQFF; DNA: TGTGCCAGCAGTCCAGGGACAGGGGGGCGGCTAGCGGTTTACAATGAGCAGTTCTTC
V: TRBV18; size: many; J: TRBJ2-7; D: .; CDR3: CASSPYGVQYF; DNA: TGTGCCAGCTCACCCTATGGGGTTCAGTACTTC
V: TRBV12-3/TRBV12-4; size: many; J: TRBJ1-1; D: .; CDR3: CASSLGAQMNTEAFF; DNA: TGTGCCAGCAGTCTAGGGGCCCAGATGAACACTGAAGCTTTCTTT
V: TRBV27; size: many; J: TRBJ2-5; D: .; CDR3: CASSFKGETQYF; DNA: TGTGCCAGCAGTTTTAAGGGAGAGACCCAGTACTTC
V: TRBV2; size: many; J: TRBJ2-3; D: .; CDR3: CAGMDTTDTQYF; DNA: TGTGCCGGTATGGACACCACAGATACGCAGTATTTT
V: TRBV5-1; size: many; J: TRBJ1-1; D: .; CDR3: CASSSRDGNTEAFF; DNA: TGCGCCAGCAGCTCCCGGGACGGGAACACTGAAGCTTTCTTT
V: TRBV5-1; size: many; J: TRBJ2-5; D: .; CDR3: CASSLESVEETQYF; DNA: TGCGCCAGCAGCTTGGAATCGGTTGAGGAGACCCAGTACTTC
V: TRBV25-1; size: .; J: TRBJ2-2; D: .; CDR3: CASSGRGELFF; DNA: TGTGCCAGCAGTGGGCGGGGGGAGCTGTTTTTT
V: TRBV6-2/TRBV6-3; size: many; J: TRBJ2-7; D: TRBD1; CDR3: CASTSGGVSSEQYF; DNA: TGTGCCAGCACCTCAGGGGGCGTTTCGAGCGAGCAGTACTTC
V: TRBV7-9; size: .; J: TRBJ2-5; D: TRBD2; CDR3: CASSQKGLAGLRETQYF; DNA: TGTGCCAGCAGCCAAAAGGGATTAGCGGGATTGCGGGAGACCCAGTACTTC
V: TRBV7-8; size: .; J: TRBJ2-1; D: .; CDR3: CASSPRRADNEQFF; DNA: TGTGCCAGCAGCCCCAGGAGGGCCGACAATGAGCAGTTCTTC
V: TRBV24-1; size: few; J: TRBJ2-7; D: .; CDR3: CATSDFSGSWQYF; DNA: TGTGCCACCAGTGATTTCTCGGGTTCCTGGCAGTACTTC
V: TRBV15; size: .; J: TRBJ2-2; D: .; CDR3: CATSRDKGLTGELFF; DNA: TGTGCCACCAGCAGAGATAAGGGACTTACCGGGGAGCTGTTTTTT
V: TRBV20-1; size: many; J: TRBJ1-2; D: .; CDR3: CSARGAGEGSYGYTF; DNA: TGCAGTGCTAGGGGGGCAGGGGAGGGCTCCTATGGCTACACCTTC
V: TRBV11-2; size: many; J: TRBJ2-5; D: TRBD2; CDR3: CASSLPRGRQETQYF; DNA: TGTGCCAGCAGCTTACCTCGCGGGAGGCAAGAGACCCAGTACTTC
V: TRBV9; size: .; J: TRBJ2-2; D: TRBD1; CDR3: CASSVEGQTLGELFF; DNA: TGTGCCAGCAGCGTAGAGGGACAGACACTCGGGGAGCTGTTTTTT
V: TRBV12-3/TRBV12-4; size: many; J: TRBJ2-7; D: .; CDR3: CASSLGSGRDYEQYF; DNA: TGTGCCAGCAGTTTAGGGTCAGGGAGAGACTACGAGCAGTACTTC
V: TRBV20-1; size: many; J: TRBJ2-7; D: .; CDR3: CSARDQRRVGYEQYF; DNA: TGCAGTGCTAGAGACCAGCGGAGGGTCGGATACGAGCAGTACTTC
V: TRBV5-1; size: few; J: TRBJ2-1; D: TRBD2; CDR3: CASSFGGGIRAYNEQFF; DNA: TGCGCCAGCAGCTTTGGGGGGGGGATCAGGGCCTACAATGAGCAGTTCTTC
V: TRBV13; size: few; J: TRBJ2-4; D: TRBD2; CDR3: CASSLGGLDENIQYF; DNA: TGTGCCAGCAGCTTAGGAGGACTAGATGAAAACATTCAGTACTTC
V: TRBV4-3; size: .; J: TRBJ2-1; D: .; CDR3: CASSQDLGWTDYNEQFF; DNA: TGCGCCAGCAGCCAAGATCTAGGATGGACGGACTACAATGAGCAGTTCTTC
V: TRBV6-1; size: many; J: TRBJ2-7; D: TRBD1; CDR3: CASREIGTGTYEQYF; DNA: TGTGCCAGCAGGGAGATCGGGACAGGAACCTACGAGCAGTACTTC
V: TRBV4-3; size: many; J: TRBJ1-1; D: .; CDR3: CASSQDRVQGNTEAFF; DNA: TGCGCCAGCAGCCAAGACAGGGTACAGGGGAACACTGAAGCTTTCTTT
V: TRBV15; size: many; J: TRBJ1-2; D: .; CDR3: CATSRAETDYGYTF; DNA: TGTGCCACCAGCAGAGCTGAGACAGACTATGGCTACACCTTC
V: TRBV7-9; size: many; J: TRBJ2-5; D: .; CDR3: CASSLGVSPTGETQYF; DNA: TGTGCCAGCAGCTTAGGCGTCTCCCCCACCGGAGAGACCCAGTACTTC
V: TRBV7-2; size: many; J: TRBJ2-1; D: TRBD2; CDR3: CASNQGLGESYNEQFF; DNA: TGTGCCAGCAACCAGGGACTAGGAGAATCTTACAATGAGCAGTTCTTC
V: TRBV9; size: many; J: TRBJ2-3; D: .; CDR3: CASSVEPETDTQYF; DNA: TGTGCCAGCAGCGTAGAACCGGAGACAGATACGCAGTATTTT
V: TRBV30; size: .; J: TRBJ2-1; D: TRBD2; CDR3: CAWSVVLAGGEQFF; DNA: TGTGCCTGGAGTGTAGTTCTAGCGGGGGGTGAGCAGTTCTTC
V: TRBV27; size: many; J: TRBJ1-5; D: .; CDR3: CASSSSWSNQPQHF; DNA: TGTGCCAGCAGTTCTTCTTGGAGCAATCAGCCCCAGCATTTT
V: TRBV10-3; size: few; J: TRBJ2-6; D: TRBD1; CDR3: CAISPTWTGTGANVLTF; DNA: TGTGCCATCAGCCCAACATGGACAGGAACTGGGGCCAACGTCCTGACTTTC
V: TRBV2; size: .; J: TRBJ2-2; D: TRBD2; CDR3: CASSTSGRATGELFF; DNA: TGTGCCAGCAGTACTAGCGGGAGGGCCACCGGGGAGCTGTTTTTT
V: TRBV12-3/TRBV12-4; size: .; J: TRBJ2-6; D: TRBD2; CDR3: CASSPVLGTSVSGANVLTF; DNA: TGTGCCAGCAGTCCGGTATTGGGGACTAGCGTCTCTGGGGCCAACGTCCTGACTTTC
V: TRBV5-1; size: many; J: TRBJ2-1; D: TRBD2; CDR3: CASSSPSGSSYNEQFF; DNA: TGCGCCAGCAGCTCCCCTAGCGGGAGCTCCTACAATGAGCAGTTCTTC
V: TRBV30; size: .; J: TRBJ2-7; D: .; CDR3: CAWRIGEIGEQYF; DNA: TGTGCCTGGAGAATCGGGGAAATCGGCGAGCAGTACTTC
V: TRBV9; size: many; J: TRBJ2-2; D: .; CDR3: CASQSGNTGELFF; DNA: TGTGCCTCCCAGTCGGGGAACACCGGGGAGCTGTTTTTT
V: TRBV25-1; size: .; J: TRBJ1-2; D: .; CDR3: CASSDLVPDRRTYGYTF; DNA: TGTGCCAGCAGTGATCTCGTCCCCGACAGGAGGACCTATGGCTACACCTTC
V: TRBV6-1; size: few; J: TRBJ1-5; D: .; CDR3: CASSDMIAGNQPQHF; DNA: TGTGCCAGCAGTGATATGATAGCGGGCAATCAGCCCCAGCATTTT
V: TRBV5-1; size: .; J: TRBJ2-3; D: .; CDR3: CASSLDLTDTQYF; DNA: TGCGCCAGCAGCTTGGACCTCACAGATACGCAGTATTTT
V: TRBV5-1; size: few; J: TRBJ2-5; D: .; CDR3: CASSIGRRSEETQYF; DNA: TGCGCCAGCAGTATAGGCAGGCGGTCTGAAGAGACCCAGTACTTC
V: TRBV6-2/TRBV6-3; size: once; J: TRBJ2-7; D: .; CDR3: CASSYGLVGEQYF; DNA: TGTGCCAGCAGTTACGGCCTAGTCGGCGAGCAGTACTTC
V: TRBV20-1; size: .; J: TRBJ1-5; D: TRBD1; CDR3: CSARPGTGQQPQHF; DNA: TGCAGTGCTAGGCCCGGGACAGGGCAGCAGCCCCAGCATTTT
V: TRBV2; size: few; J: TRBJ1-1; D: .; CDR3: CASTQGAEAFF; DNA: TGTGCCAGCACACAGGGCGCTGAAGCTTTCTTT
V: TRBV3-1; size: many; J: TRBJ2-1; D: .; CDR3: CASSQVNQGGEQFF; DNA: TGTGCCAGCAGCCAAGTGAACCAGGGCGGTGAGCAGTTCTTC
V: TRBV6-5; size: .; J: TRBJ1-6; D: .; CDR3: CASSYFENSPLHF; DNA: TGTGCCAGCAGTTACTTTGAGAATTCACCCCTCCACTTT
V: TRBV7-9; size: few; J: TRBJ1-5; D: .; CDR3: CASSAGSRNQPQHF; DNA: TGTGCCAGCAGCGCCGGGAGTCGCAATCAGCCCCAGCATTTT
V: TRBV6-1; size: once; J: TRBJ2-3; D: TRBD2; CDR3: CASSTGAGNTDTQYF; DNA: TGTGCCAGCAGTACGGGAGCGGGAAACACAGATACGCAGTATTTT
V: TRBV29-1; size: many; J: TRBJ2-3; D: TRBD1; CDR3: CSVSPKDRATDTQYF; DNA: TGCAGCGTTTCCCCCAAAGACAGGGCCACAGATACGCAGTATTTT